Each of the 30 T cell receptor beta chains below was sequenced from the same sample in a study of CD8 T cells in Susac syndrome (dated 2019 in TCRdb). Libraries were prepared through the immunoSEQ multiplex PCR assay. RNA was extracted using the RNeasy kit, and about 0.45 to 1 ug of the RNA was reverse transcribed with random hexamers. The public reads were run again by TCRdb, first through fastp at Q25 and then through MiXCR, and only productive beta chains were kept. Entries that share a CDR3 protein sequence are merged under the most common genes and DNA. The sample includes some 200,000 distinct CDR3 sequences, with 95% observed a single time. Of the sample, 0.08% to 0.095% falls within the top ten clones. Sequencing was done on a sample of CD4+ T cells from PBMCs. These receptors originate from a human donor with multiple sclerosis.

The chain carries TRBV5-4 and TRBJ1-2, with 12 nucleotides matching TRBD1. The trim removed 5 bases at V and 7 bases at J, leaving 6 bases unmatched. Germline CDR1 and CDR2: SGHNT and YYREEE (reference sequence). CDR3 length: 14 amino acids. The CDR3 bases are TGTGCCAGCAGTGGGGGACAGGGGGCTTTTGGCTACACCTTC. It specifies CASSGGQGAFGYTF.

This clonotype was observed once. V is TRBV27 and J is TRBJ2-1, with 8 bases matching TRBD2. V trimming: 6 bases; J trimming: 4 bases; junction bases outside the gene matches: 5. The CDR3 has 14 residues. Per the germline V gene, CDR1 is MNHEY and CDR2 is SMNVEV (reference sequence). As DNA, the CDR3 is TGTGCCAGCAGATCCGGGGGGGATTACAATGAGCAGTTCTTC. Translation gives CASRSGGDYNEQFF.

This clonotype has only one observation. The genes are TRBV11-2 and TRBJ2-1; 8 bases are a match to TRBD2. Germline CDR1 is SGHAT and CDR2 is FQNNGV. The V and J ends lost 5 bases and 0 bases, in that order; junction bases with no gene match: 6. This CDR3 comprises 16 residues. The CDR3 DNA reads TGTGCCAGCAGCCGGACTAGCATCCGCTCCTACAATGAGCAGTTCTTC. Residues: CASSRTSIRSYNEQFF.

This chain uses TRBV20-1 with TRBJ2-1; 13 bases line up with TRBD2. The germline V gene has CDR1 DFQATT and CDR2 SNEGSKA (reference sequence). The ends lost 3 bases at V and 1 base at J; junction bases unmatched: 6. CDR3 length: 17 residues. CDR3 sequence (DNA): TGCAGTGCTAGGACTAGCGGGGGGCGGCCGTCCTACAATGAGCAGTTCTTC. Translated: CSARTSGGRPSYNEQFF.

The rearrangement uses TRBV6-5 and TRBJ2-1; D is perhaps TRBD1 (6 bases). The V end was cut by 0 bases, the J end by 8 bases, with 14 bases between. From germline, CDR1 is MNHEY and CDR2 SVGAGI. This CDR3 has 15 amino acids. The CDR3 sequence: CASSYSFRGGDEQFF. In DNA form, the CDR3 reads TGTGCCAGCAGTTACTCGTTCAGGGGTGGGGATGAGCAGTTCTTC.

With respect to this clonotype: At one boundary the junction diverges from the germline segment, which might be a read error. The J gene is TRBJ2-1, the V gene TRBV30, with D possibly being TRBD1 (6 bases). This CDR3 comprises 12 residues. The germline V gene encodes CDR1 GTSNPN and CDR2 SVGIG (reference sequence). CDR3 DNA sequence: TGTGCCTGTAGTGGGAAAAGGGGGAGCCAGTTCTTC. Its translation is CACSGKRGSQFF. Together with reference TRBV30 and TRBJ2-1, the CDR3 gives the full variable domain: SQTIHQWPATLVQPVGSPLSLECTVEGTSNPNLYWYRQAAGRGLQLLFYSVGIGQISSEVPQNLSASRPQDRQFILSSKKLLLSDSGFYLCACSGKRGSQFFGPGTRLTVL.

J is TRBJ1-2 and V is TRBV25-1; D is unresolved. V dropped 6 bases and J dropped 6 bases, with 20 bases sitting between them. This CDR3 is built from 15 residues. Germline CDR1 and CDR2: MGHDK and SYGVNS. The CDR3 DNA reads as TGTGCCAGCAGCGGGTCCGGGTTGGTCGGTCATGGCTACACCTTC. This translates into CASSGSGLVGHGYTF.

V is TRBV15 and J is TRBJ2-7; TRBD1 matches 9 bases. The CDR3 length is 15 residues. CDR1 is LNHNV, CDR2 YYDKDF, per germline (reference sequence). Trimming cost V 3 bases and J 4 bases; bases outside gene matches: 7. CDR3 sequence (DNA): TGTGCCACCAGCAGGCATAAAGGACAGGGGTACGAGCAGTACTTC. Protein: CATSRHKGQGYEQYF.

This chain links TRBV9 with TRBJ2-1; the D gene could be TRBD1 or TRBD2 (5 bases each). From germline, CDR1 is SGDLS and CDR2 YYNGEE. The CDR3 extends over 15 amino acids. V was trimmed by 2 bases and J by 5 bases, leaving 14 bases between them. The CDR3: CASSVLYGGHNEQFF. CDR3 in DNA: TGTGCCAGCAGCGTTTTATATGGGGGACACAATGAGCAGTTCTTC.

CDR3 nucleotide sequence: TGCAGCGTTGAGGGGGTTCGGGATACGCAGTATTTT. Its translation: CSVEGVRDTQYF. The chain joins TRBV29-1 to TRBJ2-3, with D possibly being TRBD1 or TRBD2 (5 bases each). The V end lost 3 bases, the J end lost 6 bases, and 10 bases lay between the germline ends. The length of the CDR3 is 12 residues. The germline CDR1 and CDR2 sequences are SQVTM and ANQGSEA.

The CDR3 protein is CSVGFRADTQYF. The CDR3 bases are TGCAGCGTTGGTTTTCGGGCAGATACGCAGTATTTT. J is TRBJ2-3 and V is TRBV29-1; D gene ambiguous. Germline CDR1 SQVTM, CDR2 ANQGSEA. The CDR3 consists of 12 residues. Between the trimmed V and J ends, which lost 4 bases and 4 bases, there was a span of 9 bases.

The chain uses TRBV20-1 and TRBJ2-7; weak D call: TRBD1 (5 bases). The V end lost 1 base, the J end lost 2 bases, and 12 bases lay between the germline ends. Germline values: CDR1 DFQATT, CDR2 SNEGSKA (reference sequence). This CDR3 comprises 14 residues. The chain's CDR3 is CSARGPGHPYEQYF. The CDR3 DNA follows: TGCAGTGCTAGAGGCCCAGGGCACCCCTACGAGCAGTACTTC.

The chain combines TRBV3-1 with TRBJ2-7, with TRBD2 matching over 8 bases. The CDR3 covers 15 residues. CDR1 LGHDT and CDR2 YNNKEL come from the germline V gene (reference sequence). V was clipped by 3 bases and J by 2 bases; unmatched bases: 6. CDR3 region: CASSHAPGGAYEQYF. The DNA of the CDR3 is TGTGCCAGCAGCCACGCACCGGGAGGGGCCTACGAGCAGTACTTC.

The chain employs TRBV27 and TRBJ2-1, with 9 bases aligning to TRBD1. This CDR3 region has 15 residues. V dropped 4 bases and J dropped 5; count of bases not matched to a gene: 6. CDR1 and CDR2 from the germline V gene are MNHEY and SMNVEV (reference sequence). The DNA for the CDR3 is TGTGCCAGCAGTTCTCCGGGACAGGGCCACAATGAGCAGTTCTTC. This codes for CASSSPGQGHNEQFF.

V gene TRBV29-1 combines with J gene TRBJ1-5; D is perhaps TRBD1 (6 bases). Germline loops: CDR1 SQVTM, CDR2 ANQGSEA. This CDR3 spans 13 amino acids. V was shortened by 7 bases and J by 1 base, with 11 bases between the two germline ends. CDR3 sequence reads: CSAQTGSNQPQHF. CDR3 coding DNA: TGCAGCGCCCAAACAGGGAGCAATCAGCCCCAGCATTTT.

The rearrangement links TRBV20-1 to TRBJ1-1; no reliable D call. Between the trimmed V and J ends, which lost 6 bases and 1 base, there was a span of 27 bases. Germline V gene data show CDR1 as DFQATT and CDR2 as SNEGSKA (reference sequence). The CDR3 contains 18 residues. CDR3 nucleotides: TGCAGTGCCCTCAATCCGTTGCGGCCTCCTGCGCGGAACACTGAAGCTTTCTTT. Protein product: CSALNPLRPPARNTEAFF.

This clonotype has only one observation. The CDR3 DNA sequence: TGTGCCAGCAGCGTAGATTCGTGGGATACGCAGTATTTT. Translated: CASSVDSWDTQYF. The genes are TRBV9 and TRBJ2-3, with D uncertain. The length of the CDR3 is 13 residues. The germline V gene has CDR1 SGDLS and CDR2 YYNGEE. Trimming took off 0 bases at V and 6 bases at J, with 8 bases between the two ends.

The chain's CDR3 is CASSPVGGHGYTF. The CDR3 bases are TGCGCCAGCAGCCCGGTAGGGGGGCATGGCTACACCTTC. The chain combines TRBV5-1 with TRBJ1-2, with D maybe TRBD1 (6 bases). The V end was cut by 4 bases, the J end by 6 bases, with 13 bases between. Germline assignment: CDR1 SGHRS and CDR2 YFSETQ. CDR3 size: 13 residues. The full variable domain, with the rest looked up from reference TRBV5-1 and TRBJ1-2, is KAGVTQTPRYLIKTRGQQVTLSCSPISGHRSVSWYQQTPGQGLQFLFEYFSETQRNKGNFPGRFSGRQFSNSRSEMNVSTLELGDSALYLCASSPVGGHGYTFGSGTRLTVV.

CDR3 nucleotides: TGTGCCAGCAGCCAACAAGACCTCGGGACTGAAGCTTTCTTT. Its translation: CASSQQDLGTEAFF. The V gene is TRBV3-1, the J gene TRBJ1-1; no clear D. This CDR3 comprises 14 residues. V shed 2 bases and J shed 5 bases, with 12 bases lying between them. Germline V CDR1 and CDR2: LGHDT, YNNKEL (reference sequence).

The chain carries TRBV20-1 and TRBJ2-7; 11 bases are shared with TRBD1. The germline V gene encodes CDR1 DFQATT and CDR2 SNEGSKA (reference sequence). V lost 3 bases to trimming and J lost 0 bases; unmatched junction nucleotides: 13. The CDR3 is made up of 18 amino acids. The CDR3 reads CSASGYSLGTGGSYEQYF. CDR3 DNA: TGCAGTGCTAGTGGCTATAGCTTAGGGACAGGGGGCTCCTACGAGCAGTACTTC.

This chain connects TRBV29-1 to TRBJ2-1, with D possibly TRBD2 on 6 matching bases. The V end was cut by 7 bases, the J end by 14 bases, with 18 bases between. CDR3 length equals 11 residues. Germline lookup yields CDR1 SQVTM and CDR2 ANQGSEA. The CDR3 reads CSAYSVGGKFF. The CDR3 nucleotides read TGCAGCGCATATAGTGTGGGGGGTAAGTTCTTC.

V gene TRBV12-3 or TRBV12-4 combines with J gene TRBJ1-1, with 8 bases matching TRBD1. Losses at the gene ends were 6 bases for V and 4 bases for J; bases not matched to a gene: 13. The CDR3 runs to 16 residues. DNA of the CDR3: TGTGCCAGCAGCCTCCAGGGGGCCACGAGGCCCACTGAAGCTTTCTTT. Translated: CASSLQGATRPTEAFF.

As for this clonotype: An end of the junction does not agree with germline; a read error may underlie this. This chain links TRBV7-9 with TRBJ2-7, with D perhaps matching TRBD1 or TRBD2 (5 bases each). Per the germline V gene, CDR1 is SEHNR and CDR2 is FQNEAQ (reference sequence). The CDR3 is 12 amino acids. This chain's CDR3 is CASSFDPGPNHF. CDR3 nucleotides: TGTGCCAGCAGCTTCGACCCGGGACCTAATCACTTC. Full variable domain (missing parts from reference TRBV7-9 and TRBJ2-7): DTGVSQNPRHKITKRGQNVTFRCDPISEHNRLYWYRQTLGQGPEFLTYFQNEAQLEKSRLLSDRFSAERPKGSFSTLEIQRTEQGDSAMYLCASSFDPGPNHFGPGTRLTVT.

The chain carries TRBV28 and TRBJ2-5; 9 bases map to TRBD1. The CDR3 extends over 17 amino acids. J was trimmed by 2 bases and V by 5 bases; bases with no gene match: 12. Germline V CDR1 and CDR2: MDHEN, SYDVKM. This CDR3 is CASSPGQGLPQQETQYF. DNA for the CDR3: TGTGCCAGCAGTCCGGGACAGGGCTTACCCCAGCAAGAGACCCAGTACTTC.

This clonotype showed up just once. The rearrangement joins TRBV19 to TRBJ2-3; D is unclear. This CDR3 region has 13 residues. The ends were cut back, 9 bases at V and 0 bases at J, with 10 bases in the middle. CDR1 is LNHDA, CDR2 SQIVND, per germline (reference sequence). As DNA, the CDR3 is TGTGCCAGCGGAAGATATAGCACAGATACGCAGTATTTT. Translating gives CASGRYSTDTQYF.

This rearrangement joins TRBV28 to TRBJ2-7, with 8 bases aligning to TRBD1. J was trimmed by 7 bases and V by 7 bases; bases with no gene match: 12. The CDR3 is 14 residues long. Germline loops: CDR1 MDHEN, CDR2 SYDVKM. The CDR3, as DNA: TGTGCCAGCACCTTGAGCGACAGGGGTAGGGAGCAGTACTTC. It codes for CASTLSDRGREQYF.

This CDR3 reads CSAALRDTEAFF. Here the CDR3 DNA reads TGCAGCGCCGCACTCCGGGACACTGAAGCTTTCTTT. The chain is built from TRBV29-1 and TRBJ1-1; D unresolved. Trimming removed 7 bases at V and 3 bases at J, with 12 bases between. Germline V CDR1 and CDR2: SQVTM, ANQGSEA. The CDR3 covers 12 residues.

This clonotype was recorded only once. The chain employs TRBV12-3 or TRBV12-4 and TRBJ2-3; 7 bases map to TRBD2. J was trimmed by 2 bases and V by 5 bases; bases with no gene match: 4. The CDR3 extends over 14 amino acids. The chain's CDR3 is CASSALADTDTQYF. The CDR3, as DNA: TGTGCCAGCAGTGCTCTAGCGGACACAGATACGCAGTATTTT.

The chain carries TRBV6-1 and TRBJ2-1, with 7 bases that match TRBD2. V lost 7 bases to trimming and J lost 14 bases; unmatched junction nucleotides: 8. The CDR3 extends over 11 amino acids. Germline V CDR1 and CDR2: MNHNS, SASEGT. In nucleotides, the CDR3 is TGTGCCAGCACCCAAGGCCGGGGGGAGTTCTTC. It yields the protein CASTQGRGEFF.

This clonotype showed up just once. The DNA for the CDR3 is TGTGCCAGCAGTCTCAGACTAGTTAGTGAGCAGTTCTTC. It translates to CASSLRLVSEQFF. J is TRBJ2-1 and V is TRBV12-3 or TRBV12-4, with D perhaps TRBD2 (6 bases). The CDR3 consists of 13 residues. V dropped 5 bases and J dropped 9 bases, with 14 bases sitting between them.